This T cell receptor (beta chain) was captured in a study of blood T cells in healthy people across ages. The CDR3 sequence is 11 residues long. V lost 10 bases and J lost 2, with 9 bases in between. The germline CDR1 and CDR2 sequences are MDHEN and SYDVKM. Whenever a sample was processed, at least 6 million PBMCs were isolated. This clonotype showed up just a few times. The second PCR ran roughly 6 to 11 cycles with a sample-barcoded 5' primer and J-beta primers. Through a template-switch adaptor with 12 random nucleotides, each cDNA molecule received a tag. One entry per CDR3 protein, called by TCRdb with MiXCR from the 5' RACE reads. The sample contains about 780,000 distinct CDR3 sequences, about half of which appear only once.

What was sequenced was blood. The V gene is TRBV28, the J gene TRBJ2-7, with D perhaps matching TRBD1 or TRBD2 (5 bases each). The clonotype originates from a man aged 80 or over in good health. CDR3 amino acids: CATGGTYEQYF. The DNA for the CDR3 is TGTGCCACTGGGGGAACCTACGAGCAGTACTTC.